This T cell receptor (beta chain) appears in the sequencing data of a study of human T cells and chemical hapten exposure (dated by TCRdb to the early 2020s). Some background on the complete study: For sensitization, 2% DPC in acetone was applied to an approximately 2 cm by approximately 2 cm area of upper inner arm skin. Throughout the approximately 22-week study period, patients were also given weekly therapeutic DPC doses on the scalp. This study followed changes in the peripheral blood TCR repertoire in vivo during primary and secondary sensitization of alopecia patients to the hapten diphenylcyclopropenone (DPC). Blood for TCR sequencing was provided by twenty-nine alopecia patients at one to four time points (pre-sensitization, 2, 6 and 24 weeks). Blood was sampled from patients pre-sensitization (week 0) and at 2, 6 and about 24 weeks after DPC sensitization. Patch testing was done on the upper back using Finn chambers containing 0.01% DPC, and results were scored after 6 days according to International Contact Dermatitis Research Group standards. Most of the patients in the cohort were female, and the cohort covered alopecia areata with under or over 50% scalp involvement, alopecia totalis and alopecia universalis. Libraries were pooled for sequencing, and per-sample TCR yields varied mainly because of small differences in library volumes within the pool.

The library was obtained by RACE. Sequencing instrument: NextSeq 500. During library preparation, unique molecular identifiers were attached to individual cDNA molecules so that TCRs could be counted in a quantitative, reproducible way. Both TCR alpha and TCR beta chains were sequenced from each blood RNA sample. Turning to the authors' computational methods: Samples had a median of approximately 96,000 TCRs, with a range from roughly 23,224 to 700,000. V, J and CDR3 annotation of the TCR reads was carried out using the Decombinator software suite. For PS versus PT1 abundance plots, all samples were subsampled to the same number of TCRs (28,000). TCRs were defined as expanded if absent before sensitization and observed at least eight times at the 2-week time point. In-frame beta chains were kept once TCRdb had trimmed the public reads at Q25 with fastp and called clones with MiXCR. Each entry merges the rows of one CDR3 protein and shows their most common DNA and genes. The V and J calls and clone size come from TCRdb's table, not from the authors' own analysis. Counted in this sample were a few hundred thousand distinct CDR3 sequences; more than 5% of them appeared once. The biggest ten clones account for approximately 5.4% of the sample.

The time point label corresponds to: patch test 2, 6 weeks after DPC sensitization. In the paper's terms, the treatment or condition label means: therapeutic diphenylcyclopropenone sensitization with weekly scalp DPC. At every patch-test visit, the blood draw took place before the patch test was put on. Patients were eligible if aged 18 to 70, diagnosed with alopecia and judged suitable for DPC therapy, and pregnant patients were excluded. Total RNA was extracted from unfractionated whole blood collected in Tempus Blood RNA tubes. About this clonotype: It lacks a known antigen. No per-base quality is available; no much larger clone lies one base away.

Results the study describes overall, beyond this receptor: Compared with pre-sensitization or healthy control sets, expanded TCRs formed significantly more large CDR3 similarity clusters, which is consistent with antigen-driven responses. The number of PT1 expanded TCRs positively correlated with patch test score, significant at thresholds 8, 16 and 32 but not 4. DPC sensitization did not change how many TCRs were above 1 in 1000 frequency, and no evidence was found of alterations in global repertoire structure. Alopecia, a presumed autoimmune disease, was present in all patients, so the immune response of the patients might differ from that of healthy individuals. Repeated subsampling changed both the strength of the expansion versus patch-test correlation and the threshold at which that correlation became significant.

CDR1 and CDR2 were assigned from the germline V gene as SNHLY and FYNNEI. The CDR3 spans 13 residues, from the cysteine through the phenylalanine. Of the read, only the CDR3 DNA is kept; its 39 bases are in frame from base 1. Trimming costs V 7 bases and J 4 bases, and their ends lie 13 bases apart. The clonotype originates from a woman younger than 35 with alopecia areata. Some clones in this sample may be carry-over from other donors' samples. The sample consisted of whole blood, taken in connection with sensitization to the hapten diphenylcyclopropenone (DPC). This receptor chain uses TRBV2 and TRBJ1-2, with no reliable assignment of the D segment. The CDR3 region: CASKREPIYGYTF. The DNA is as follows: TGTGCCAGCAAACGGGAACCGATCTATGGCTACACCTTC.